The present T cell receptor beta chain was sequenced within a study of blood T cells in healthy people across ages (dated by TCRdb to 2015 to 2017). The study in broad terms: In model experiments, roughly one uniquely barcoded TCR beta cDNA molecule per two T cells was captured by template switching. Using deep sequencing normalized with unique cDNA molecular identifiers, the study measured how TCR beta repertoire diversity changes with age. The donors were split into four age groups: young (average about 15 years), middle-aged (about 40), aged (about 62) and long-lived (approximately 89). Donors of different ages were randomly distributed across sequencing lanes to avoid experimental bias. Using the same blood draw, the study looked at two additional independent replicas of 1 million unique cDNA reads for two donors, one aged 18 to 30 and the other aged 80 or older. The paper as a whole reports these results and caveats: Estimates of total diversity based on one million sequenced T cells were considered lower bounds and underestimates. As age increased, observed TCR beta diversity per million T cells dropped in a roughly linear way, and a significant reduction was already evident by age about 40. The percentage of naive T cells measured by flow cytometry correlated strongly with observed TCR beta diversity. The CMV infection status of donors was not known, potentially confounding age-related changes in expanded clonotypes. The long-lived group showed more naive CD4+ T cells, fewer expanded clones and increased TCR diversity than the aged group, suggesting age selection. Conclusive comparison of naive and antigen-experienced compartments was prevented by the profiling of bulk unsorted PBMCs.

The donors were roughly 38 Caucasian individuals from Russia, aged 6 to 90 years, who were systemically healthy. Ten milliliters of peripheral blood were drawn from each donor into EDTA-treated Vacutainer tubes. PBMCs were isolated by Ficoll-Paque density-gradient centrifugation, with at least 7 million obtained per sample. Total RNA, at least 6 micrograms per sample, was extracted from PBMCs with Trizol reagent. For every donor, an aliquot of PBMCs went through flow cytometry to measure the percentages of naive CD45RAhigh/CD27high T cells. From a lookup of the germline V gene (reference sequence), CDR1 and CDR2 are SEHNR and FQNEAQ. From V the trimming removes 5 bases and from J it removes 4 bases, while the gene matches leave 4 bases of the junction unaccounted for. Taken from cysteine to phenylalanine, the CDR3 has 15 residues. Just the 45-base CDR3 DNA is kept, in frame starting at base 1. This clonotype was observed a few times. Its antigen remains undetermined. No per-base quality is available; no much larger clone lies one base away.

Library generation was performed with 5' RACE. A second PCR of about 6 to 11 cycles was performed with a sample-barcoded 5' primer and a J-beta primer mix. A template-switch 5' adaptor carrying 12 random nucleotides introduced a unique molecular identifier onto each TCR beta cDNA molecule. Each sample yielded at least 3 million CDR3-containing paired-end reads. All of the RNA was converted into first-strand cDNA using the Mint cDNA synthesis kit, with a TRBC-specific oligonucleotide serving as the primer. After uracil-DNA glycosylase treatment, a first 18-cycle PCR used universal primers M1SS and BC2_uni_R on all cDNA. Processing in the source paper ran as follows. For normalization, 1 million high-quality reads, each with a distinct molecular identifier, were randomly selected from each sample. Instead of being binned into consensus sequences, reads with shared molecular identifiers were discarded. CDR3 identification, clonotype clustering and error correction used MiTCR with a Q25 quality threshold and the strictest error-elimination algorithm. A nonparametric unseen species model with Euler transformation was used to estimate a lower bound on total TCR beta diversity. The raw public reads went through TCRdb reprocessing: fastp at Q25, MiXCR clone calling, in-frame beta chains kept. Identical CDR3 protein sequences are pooled into one entry, listed with their most common genes and DNA. It is TCRdb's table, rather than the study itself, that gives the V and J calls and clone size. Present in this sample are some 1,800,000 distinct CDR3 sequences, around 40% of which were seen just once. The leading ten clones occupy 20% to 25% of the sample.

The receptor was isolated from a human donor in good health. Material: blood. The chain was built from TRBV7-9 and TRBJ1-4; 10 of the junction bases match TRBD1. The CDR3 reads CASSARTGGNEKLFF. The sequence in DNA is TGTGCCAGCAGCGCTAGGACAGGGGGTAATGAAAAACTGTTTTTT. The full variable domain, with segments outside the CDR3 supplied by the reference TRBV7-9 and TRBJ1-4 proteins, appears as DTGVSQNPRHKITKRGQNVTFRCDPISEHNRLYWYRQTLGQGPEFLTYFQNEAQLEKSRLLSDRFSAERPKGSFSTLEIQRTEQGDSAMYLCASSARTGGNEKLFFGSGTQLSVL.